The source of this TCR beta chain is a study of T cells after yellow fever vaccination. On the study more broadly: The SMART-Seq v4 Ultra Low Input method served to prepare the low-cell-number fractions.

TCRdb passed the 5' RACE reads through MiXCR, listing each CDR3 protein once. The repertoire holds about 230,000 distinct CDR3 sequences, over 6.5% seen once, with about 1% in the top ten. This clonotype was seen repeatedly, ten times or more. The CDR3 totals 14 residues. J is TRBJ2-2 and V is TRBV21-1; TRBD2, as called in the table, went unchecked against the DNA. TRBV21-1 is tagged as a pseudogene. Sequenced here: CD4+ T cells sorted from PBMCs, sampled on the day of the yellow fever booster vaccination. The sequence was obtained from a man in his thirties or forties who received the YFV17D yellow fever vaccine. CDR3 bases: TGTGCCAGCAACTCGGGCCTATTCACCGGGGAGCTGTTTTTT. Amino acid sequence: CASNSGLFTGELFF.